This entry lists 29 T cell receptor beta chains sequenced from one sample in a study of PD-1 blockade in classical Hodgkin lymphoma (dated by TCRdb to between 2020 and 2021). The intended sense of this specimen's time point label: cycle 1 day 1 (C1D1), immediately before nivolumab initiation. Every trial patient had relapsed following autologous stem cell transplantation, and prior brentuximab vedotin exposure was what differed among cohorts A, B and C. Library prep was done by the immunoSEQ multiplex PCR assay. The table was pulled from immuneACCESS by TCRdb, which kept in-frame rearrangements only. Such tables lose some clones; where checked, under half of the loss comes from unresolved V genes, and the rest has no known cause. The sample yields more than 50,000 clones; 75% to 90% were counted once. Approximately 15% of the sample rests with the top ten. Sequencing was performed on peripheral blood mononuclear cells (PBMCs), taken at baseline. These TCRs come from a human donor with classical Hodgkin lymphoma.

The chain has TRBV5-1 and TRBJ2-5; no reliable D call. V was shortened by 0 bases and J by 1 base, with 7 bases between the two germline ends. CDR1 SGHRS and CDR2 YFSETQ come from the germline V gene. The CDR3 sequence is 14 residues long. In nucleotides, the CDR3 is TGCGCCAGCAGCTTGGAAACAGTCCAAGAGACCCAGTACTTC. Translating it yields CASSLETVQETQYF.

The V and J genes are TRBV19 and TRBJ2-3, with D perhaps matching TRBD1 (7 bases). This CDR3 comprises 17 residues. The germline CDR1 and CDR2 sequences are LNHDA and SQIVND (reference sequence). V was clipped by 0 bases and J by 2 bases, with 15 bases between them. Here the CDR3 reads CASSIEQQGRYTDTQYF. The CDR3 coding sequence is TGTGCCAGTAGTATAGAACAACAGGGGAGGTACACAGATACGCAGTATTTT.

This chain connects TRBV25-1 to TRBJ2-6, with D perhaps matching TRBD1 (5 bases). The CDR3 covers 14 residues. The germline V gene has CDR1 MGHDK and CDR2 SYGVNS. V lost 6 bases, J lost 2 bases, and 8 bases lay in between. This chain's CDR3 is CASSDSPGANVLTF. The CDR3 nucleotides are TGTGCCAGCAGCGACAGTCCTGGGGCCAACGTCCTGACTTTC.

This chain joins TRBV27 and TRBJ1-1; 8 bases match TRBD1. From germline, CDR1 is MNHEY and CDR2 SMNVEV (reference sequence). V trimming: 5 bases; J trimming: 3 bases; junction bases outside the gene matches: 11. There are 16 residues in the CDR3. The CDR3 is CASSTLTPRGHTEAFF. The CDR3 nucleotides are TGTGCCAGCAGTACCTTGACACCCAGGGGGCACACTGAAGCTTTCTTT.

The chain employs TRBV9 and TRBJ1-4; D is unclear. Trimming shortened V by 0 bases and J by 7 bases, and 13 bases separated the two germline ends. The CDR3 has 15 residues. Germline lookup yields CDR1 SGDLS and CDR2 YYNGEE. The DNA for the CDR3 is TGTGCCAGCAGCGTAGAGGGTGGGCTTTCTGAAAAACTGTTTTTT. Amino acids: CASSVEGGLSEKLFF.

The gene calls are TRBV5-1 and TRBJ2-2; a weak D match, TRBD2 (5 bases). Between the trimmed V and J ends, which lost 3 bases and 4 bases, there was a span of 16 bases. The CDR3 is made up of 16 amino acids. Germline V gene lookup returns CDR1 SGHRS and CDR2 YFSETQ. Written as DNA, the CDR3 is TGCGCCAGCAGCTCCCTAGCTGTCCCGGGCACCGGGGAGCTGTTTTTT. It translates to CASSSLAVPGTGELFF.

The chain uses TRBV10-3 and TRBJ1-1; D not resolved. Between the trimmed V and J ends, which lost 6 bases and 6 bases, there was a span of 8 bases. The CDR3 covers 11 residues. CDR1 ENHRY and CDR2 SYGVKD come from the germline V gene. The CDR3 DNA follows: TGTGCCATCAGATTAGAGGCTGAAGCTTTCTTT. Translating it yields CAIRLEAEAFF.

The V and J genes are TRBV5-1 and TRBJ2-5, with TRBD2 matching over 11 bases. Per the germline V gene, CDR1 is SGHRS and CDR2 is YFSETQ. This CDR3 has 17 amino acids. J was trimmed by 3 bases and V by 0 bases; bases with no gene match: 7. The chain's CDR3 is CASSLGLAGSFEETQYF. CDR3 bases: TGCGCCAGCAGCTTGGGACTAGCGGGGTCGTTCGAAGAGACCCAGTACTTC.

The rearrangement links TRBV13 to TRBJ2-5; perhaps TRBD2 as D (5 bases). CDR1 is PRHDT and CDR2 is FYEKMQ in the germline V gene (reference sequence). There are 19 residues in the CDR3. V lost 1 base and J 4 bases, leaving 25 bases between the germline ends. In nucleotides, the CDR3 is TGTGCCAGCAGCTTAGCAACGCGATTACTAGGAACGAAGTCAGAGACCCAGTACTTC. This codes for CASSLATRLLGTKSETQYF.

The V call is TRBV19, the J call TRBJ1-6, with TRBD1 identical over 7 bases. V lost 4 bases, J lost 8 bases, and 8 bases stayed unmatched. Germline loops: CDR1 LNHDA, CDR2 SQIVND (reference sequence). This CDR3 region has 15 residues. For the CDR3, the DNA is TGTGCCAGTAGTACGCGACAGGGTTTGGATTCACCCCTCCACTTT. Amino acids: CASSTRQGLDSPLHF.

The CDR3 DNA sequence: TGTGCCAGCAGTTACCTAGAGCGAGAGACCCAGTACTTC. It is translated as CASSYLERETQYF. This sequence joins TRBV2 and TRBJ2-5; the D is unclear. The V gene's germline CDR1 is SNHLY and CDR2 FYNNEI. V lost 5 bases, J lost 4 bases, and 11 bases lay in between. The CDR3 extends over 13 amino acids.

This clone was found once. This rearrangement joins TRBV7-8 to TRBJ1-5, with D unclear. Germline V gives CDR1 SGHVS, CDR2 FQNEAQ. The CDR3 sequence is 15 residues long. The V and J ends lost 3 bases and 6 bases respectively, with 15 bases between them. The CDR3 DNA reads as TGTGCCAGCAGCTTCGTTAGGTTTGGGAGTCAGCCCCAGCATTTT. Encoded protein: CASSFVRFGSQPQHF.

The CDR3 nucleotides are TGTGCCAGCAGCTTGTTTGCAGATTCCGGCTACACCTTC. This sequence encodes CASSLFADSGYTF. The chain recombines TRBV5-6 with TRBJ1-2, with D unclear. CDR1 SGHDT and CDR2 YYEEEE come from the germline V gene. The V end lost 1 base, the J end lost 8 bases, and 12 bases lay between the germline ends. The CDR3 runs 13 residues. Together with reference TRBV5-6 and TRBJ1-2, the CDR3 gives the full variable domain: DAGVTQSPTHLIKTRGQQVTLRCSPKSGHDTVSWYQQALGQGPQFIFQYYEEEERQRGNFPDRFSGHQFPNYSSELNVNALLLGDSALYLCASSLFADSGYTFGSGTRLTVV.

V and J are TRBV28 and TRBJ2-1; either TRBD1 or TRBD2 may fit D (5 bases each). Trimming took off 6 bases at V and 8 bases at J, with 20 bases between the two ends. The V gene's germline CDR1 is MDHEN and CDR2 SYDVKM. The CDR3 has 15 amino acids. This CDR3 reads CASREGPPPSDEQFF. CDR3 DNA sequence: TGTGCCAGCAGAGAGGGACCACCGCCTTCTGATGAGCAGTTCTTC.

The V call is TRBV5-4, the J call TRBJ1-5, with D perhaps TRBD1 (6 bases). In germline, CDR1 is SGHNT, CDR2 YYREEE (reference sequence). The CDR3 extends over 19 amino acids. Between the trimmed V and J ends, which lost 1 base and 4 bases, there was a span of 24 bases. CDR3 sequence (DNA): TGTGCCAGCAGCTTGTACTTAGGTCGGAAGGACGACAGGAATCAGCCCCAGCATTTT. Translation: CASSLYLGRKDDRNQPQHF.

This clone counts as medium-sized. J is TRBJ2-4 and V is TRBV27; TRBD1 might be the D (6 bases). V was trimmed by 5 bases and J by 0 bases, leaving 17 bases between them. Germline V gene sequence: CDR1 MNHEY, CDR2 SMNVEV (reference sequence). This CDR3 comprises 17 residues. The CDR3 region has the DNA TGTGCCAGCAGTGCCCGAACAGGGCGCATAGCCAAAAACATTCAGTACTTC. This codes for CASSARTGRIAKNIQYF.

The chain employs TRBV29-1 and TRBJ2-6, with 7 nucleotides matching TRBD1. V lost 4 bases, J lost 0 bases, and 9 bases stayed unmatched. The CDR3 loop spans 17 amino acids. Germline loops: CDR1 SQVTM, CDR2 ANQGSEA. Here the CDR3 DNA reads TGCAGCGTTGGGGACAGAAGTACTACCTCTGGGGCCAACGTCCTGACTTTC. The encoded protein is CSVGDRSTTSGANVLTF.

The gene calls are TRBV5-6 and TRBJ1-1, with TRBD1 matching 7 bases. The V segment lost 0 bases and the J segment 1 base; nucleotides outside the gene matches: 6. Germline lookup yields CDR1 SGHDT and CDR2 YYEEEE. This CDR3 has 16 residues. DNA of the CDR3: TGTGCCAGCAGCTTGGCTAGGGGGCCGGGGAACACTGAAGCTTTCTTT. Amino acid sequence: CASSLARGPGNTEAFF.

The chain uses TRBV13 and TRBJ2-1; D tentatively fits TRBD1 or TRBD2 (5 bases each). CDR1 is PRHDT and CDR2 is FYEKMQ in the germline V gene (reference sequence). Trimming stripped 4 bases from V and 5 bases from J, with 12 bases between. This CDR3 is built from 14 residues. The CDR3, as DNA: TGTGCCAGCAGCTCCCGGGACCACCACAATGAGCAGTTCTTC. It yields the protein CASSSRDHHNEQFF.

V usage is TRBV6-5 and J usage is TRBJ2-2; TRBD2 aligns across 7 bases. CDR3 length equals 15 residues. CDR1 and CDR2 (germline): MNHEY, SVGAGI. V was pared by 2 bases and J by 5 bases, with 5 bases of the junction left unmatched. The CDR3 sequence: CASSYAGLKTGELFF. Here the CDR3 DNA reads TGTGCCAGCAGTTACGCGGGACTAAAGACCGGGGAGCTGTTTTTT.

The chain couples TRBV14 to TRBJ1-1, with 9 bases matching TRBD1. V dropped 4 bases and J dropped 1; count of bases not matched to a gene: 16. Germline assignment: CDR1 SGHDN and CDR2 FVKESK. This CDR3 spans 19 amino acids. The CDR3 DNA reads TGTGCCAGCAGCCTTCGACAGGGGGAAAGAGGTTTGGGGAACACTGAAGCTTTCTTT. Protein sequence: CASSLRQGERGLGNTEAFF.

The rearrangement joins TRBV25-1 to TRBJ2-5, with TRBD2 matching over 8 bases. CDR1 MGHDK and CDR2 SYGVNS come from the germline V gene. The J segment lost 7 bases and the V segment lost 4 bases, leaving 8 bases of the junction unmatched. The CDR3 totals 14 residues. CDR3 nucleotides: TGTGCCAGCAGTGTCGGGGGGGGCCGAGGGACCCAGTACTTC. It codes for CASSVGGGRGTQYF.

The chain is built from TRBV27 and TRBJ2-1, with D possibly matching TRBD2 (6 bases). V was cut by 9 bases and J by 6 bases, with 15 bases left in between. The CDR3 spans 13 residues. Per the germline V gene, CDR1 is MNHEY and CDR2 is SMNVEV (reference sequence). This CDR3 reads CARRDFGRNEQFF. The CDR3 DNA is TGTGCCAGGCGGGACTTCGGACGCAATGAGCAGTTCTTC.

This chain's CDR3 is CAWRSPGGSDTQYF. CDR3 coding DNA: TGTGCCTGGAGGTCCCCAGGGGGATCAGATACGCAGTATTTT. The chain has TRBV30 and TRBJ2-3; 7 bases map to TRBD1. Trimming removed 3 bases from V and 4 bases from J; junction bases left unmatched: 7. The CDR3 runs 14 residues. Germline V CDR1 and CDR2: GTSNPN, SVGIG (reference sequence).

The chain has TRBV9 and TRBJ1-5; D gene unclear. Germline values: CDR1 SGDLS, CDR2 YYNGEE. The CDR3 length is 14 residues. Trimming shortened V by 0 bases and J by 0 bases, and 4 bases separated the two germline ends. In DNA, the CDR3 is TGTGCCAGCAGCGTAGGTTTTAGCAATCAGCCCCAGCATTTT. Its protein is CASSVGFSNQPQHF.

This clone qualifies as large. The chain is built from TRBV7-8 and TRBJ2-7; D unclear. V was cut by 3 bases and J by 0 bases, with 9 bases left in between. The CDR3 is 14 amino acids. The germline gives CDR1 SGHVS, CDR2 FQNEAQ. The CDR3 coding sequence is TGTGCCAGCAGCTTTAGTTCCAGCTCCTACGAGCAGTACTTC. Its protein is CASSFSSSSYEQYF. The whole variable domain, remainder taken from reference TRBV7-8 and TRBJ2-7, is GAGVSQSPRYKVAKRGQDVALRCDPISGHVSLFWYQQALGQGPEFLTYFQNEAQLDKSGLPSDRFFAERPEGSVSTLKIQRTQQEDSAVYLCASSFSSSSYEQYFGPGTRLTVT.

The chain has TRBV10-1 and TRBJ2-7, with D possibly being TRBD1 (6 bases). The V gene's germline CDR1 is WNHNN and CDR2 SYGVQD (reference sequence). The CDR3 totals 15 residues. The V end lost 0 bases, the J end lost 2 bases, and 11 bases lay between the germline ends. CDR3 loop: CASSESTGYAYEQYF. The CDR3 coding sequence is TGCGCCAGCAGTGAGTCTACAGGGTATGCCTACGAGCAGTACTTC.

The chain uses TRBV2 and TRBJ1-1; a possible D gene is TRBD1 (5 bases). The CDR3 loop spans 14 amino acids. Deletions cut 2 bases from V and 3 bases from J, with 10 bases between. CDR1 is SNHLY, CDR2 FYNNEI, per germline. CDR3: CASSERRGYTEAFF. The CDR3 nucleotides read TGTGCCAGCAGTGAACGAAGGGGCTACACTGAAGCTTTCTTT.

The genes are TRBV6-6 and TRBJ1-3; D remains unclear. Trimming removed 4 bases from V and 0 bases from J, with 10 bases in between. Germline V lookup: CDR1 MNHNY, CDR2 SVGAGI (reference sequence). This CDR3 region has 15 residues. CDR3 loop: CASSSRSTSGNTIYF. The CDR3 DNA reads as TGTGCCAGCAGTTCTAGGTCCACCTCTGGAAACACCATATATTTT.